This TCR beta chain was sequenced during a study of OX40 agonist ivuxolimab in advanced cancers. In terms of the full investigation: The costimulatory receptor OX40 (CD134) was targeted by ivuxolimab, a fully human IgG2 agonistic monoclonal antibody. Of the 50 or so patients in dose escalation, around 19 had hepatocellular carcinoma, about 15 had melanoma, 9 had renal cell carcinoma and 9 had head and neck cancer. Intravenous ivuxolimab was administered to patients every 2 weeks at six dose levels: 0.01, 0.1, 0.3, 1.5, 3 and 10 mg/kg. Peripheral TCRbeta sequencing aimed to test whether ivuxolimab altered TCR sequence diversity and caused clonal T-cell expansion. The dose-escalation cohort was about 87% male with a mean age of around 64 years, ranging from roughly 20 to 80. Patients were allowed to have had prior anti-PD-1, anti-PD-L1 or anti-CTLA-4 therapy, and 30% to 50% of the dose-escalation patients had previously received checkpoint inhibitors. The paper describes the monotherapy dose-escalation part (N of about 57 patients) of the phase I trial of ivuxolimab. Three dose-escalation patients achieved partial responses, one with hepatocellular carcinoma and two with cutaneous melanoma.

Taken from cysteine to phenylalanine, the CDR3 has 11 residues. The retained sequence is limited to the CDR3, 33 bases, with the frame set at the first base. V loses 4 bases of germline sequence and J loses 7 bases, and the interval between the two ends is 5 bases. In the germline V gene (reference sequence), CDR1 corresponds to LNHDA and CDR2 to SQIVND. Patients with autoimmune disease history or receiving systemic immunosuppression were excluded from the trial. In every dose cohort, peripheral blood was drawn for TCR sequencing at baseline, cycle 4 day 1, and cycle 7 day 1. The samples were taken from a phase I, first-in-human, multicenter, open-label dose-escalation trial of ivuxolimab. Adults with locally advanced or metastatic head and neck squamous cell, hepatocellular, melanoma or renal cell carcinoma were enrolled in the trial. Before TCR sequencing, CD4+ T cells and CD8+ T cells were sorted from peripheral blood as separate populations.

What the research found in general, with its limitations: At doses from 0.1 to 3.0 mg/kg, clonal expansion was seen in both CD4+ and CD8+ blood T cells between baseline and week 6. Partial responders in the 0.1-3.0 mg/kg groups had among the lowest normalized peripheral clonal expansion, especially among CD8+ T cells. The antigen specificity of the peripheral T cells that underwent clonal expansion was not determined. Low levels of normalized T-cell clonal expansion were also seen in some nonresponding patients. After ivuxolimab, CD8+ T cells had more expanded clones than CD4+ T cells on average.

Genomic DNA was extracted from sorted cells for sequencing of the TCRbeta CDR3 region. The immunoSEQ Assay was used to sequence the TCRbeta CDR3 regions. In its TCRdb copy, this immuneACCESS table keeps in-frame sequences only and misses some clones. Where compared with another copy, unresolved V genes explain less than half of these, and the others have no known cause. In all, the sample holds roughly 55,000 clones, and nearly 80% of those were seen once. Clones ranked in the top ten supply around 4.5% of the sample. Concerning this clone: Its antigen target is currently unknown. Within one base of it there is no much larger clone, and no base qualities were kept.

This sequence originates from an adult with an advanced solid tumor such as melanoma, head and neck, liver or kidney cancer. The sample was CD4+ or CD8+ T cells sorted from blood, taken in a trial of the OX40 agonist ivuxolimab. The chain was built from TRBV19 and TRBJ1-5; no D gene is confidently identified. Here is the DNA: TGTGCCAGTAGTAGCGGGCAGCCCCAGCATTTT. Its protein is CASSSGQPQHF. Beyond the CDR3, the reference TRBV19 and TRBJ1-5 genes provide the residues; the full variable domain reads: DGGITQSPKYLFRKEGQNVTLSCEQNLNHDAMYWYRQDPGQGLRLIYYSQIVNDFQKGDIAEGYSVSREKKESFPLTVTSAQKNPTAFYLCASSSGQPQHFGDGTRLSIL.